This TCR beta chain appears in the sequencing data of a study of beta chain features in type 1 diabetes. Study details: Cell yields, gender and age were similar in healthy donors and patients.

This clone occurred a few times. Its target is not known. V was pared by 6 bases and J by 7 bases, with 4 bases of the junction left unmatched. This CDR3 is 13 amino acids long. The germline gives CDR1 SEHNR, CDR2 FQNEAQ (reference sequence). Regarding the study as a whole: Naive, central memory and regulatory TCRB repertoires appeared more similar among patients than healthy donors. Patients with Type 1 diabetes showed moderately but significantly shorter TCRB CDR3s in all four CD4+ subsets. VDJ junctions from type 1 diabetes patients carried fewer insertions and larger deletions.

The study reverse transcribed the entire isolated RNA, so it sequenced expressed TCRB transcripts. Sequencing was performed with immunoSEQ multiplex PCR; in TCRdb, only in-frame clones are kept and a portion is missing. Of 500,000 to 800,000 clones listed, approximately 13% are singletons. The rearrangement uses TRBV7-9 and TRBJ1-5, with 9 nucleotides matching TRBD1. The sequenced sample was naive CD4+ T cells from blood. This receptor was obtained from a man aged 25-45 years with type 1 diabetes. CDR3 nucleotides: TGTGCCAGCAGTGACAGGGGGAACCAGCCCCAGCATTTT. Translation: CASSDRGNQPQHF.